Listed below are T cell receptor beta chains from one sample, sequenced in a study of response to subunit inactivated influenza vaccine. In TCRdb, the RT-PCR reads were re-called with MiXCR into one record per CDR3 protein. The sample has about 800,000 distinct CDR3 sequences, 20% to 25% seen once. This material consisted of PBMCs from blood, taken around 5 days after vaccination. These receptors were taken from a middle-aged man who received an inactivated influenza vaccine. Each CDR3 is given with its conserved first and last residue. Fields, in order: J gene, clone size, V gene, D gene, CDR3 DNA, CDR3 protein. A D gene is named only where the DNA matches it firmly. Clone size appears in some rows only: once, few, many, or a class for an expanded clone.

TRBJ1-3 - TRBV7-2 - TGTGCCAGCAGCCTGACGACCCGAGCGGGAAACACCATATATTTT CASSLTTRAGNTIYF
TRBJ2-3 - TRBV27 - TGTGCCAGCAGTTTAAACGGCGGTATTCCATTGAAGGATACGCAGTATTTT CASSLNGGIPLKDTQYF
TRBJ2-7 few TRBV15 - TGTGCCACCAGCAGAGATCCCCAGTACGAGCAGTACTTC CATSRDPQYEQYF
TRBJ1-1 - TRBV12-3/TRBV12-4 TRBD1 TGTGCCAGCACCTCGACAGGGGGCTTCGAAGCTTTCTTT CASTSTGGFEAFF
TRBJ2-3 few TRBV6-6 - TGTGCCAGCAGTTATCTGAGCACAGATACGCAGTATTTT CASSYLSTDTQYF
TRBJ2-7 - TRBV2 - TGTGCCATACGACAAGCCTACGAGCAGTACTTC CAIRQAYEQYF
TRBJ2-5 - TRBV2 - TGTGCCAGCAGTGAATATCCAGGGCTTGAGACCCAGTACTTC CASSEYPGLETQYF
TRBJ2-1 few TRBV12-3/TRBV12-4 TRBD2 TGTGCCAGCAGTTTCCGGGACTACCGATCCAATGAGCAGTTCTTC CASSFRDYRSNEQFF
TRBJ2-7 many TRBV7-2 - TGTGCCAGCAGCTTTCCGGACAGCTACGAGCAGTACTTC CASSFPDSYEQYF
TRBJ2-7 many TRBV5-1 TRBD1 TGCGCCAGCAGGCAGGGACAGGCCTACGAGCAGTACTTC CASRQGQAYEQYF
TRBJ2-2 many TRBV12-3/TRBV12-4 - TGTGCCAGCAGTTCCTCCAGGACGGCCGCGAACACCGGGGAGCTGTTTTTT CASSSSRTAANTGELFF
TRBJ2-2 - TRBV20-1 TRBD2 TGCAGTGCCGAAGGGGATAGCGGGAGGGTCACCGGGGAGCTGTTTTTT CSAEGDSGRVTGELFF
TRBJ2-1 few TRBV9 TRBD2 TGTGCCAGCACCTCCCGGGAAGGGGCTAGCGGGAAGCATCGGAATGAGCAGTTCTTC CASTSREGASGKHRNEQFF
TRBJ2-6 - TRBV28 TRBD1 TGTGCCAGCAATCCGGGACAGGGAGTGAGTGGGGCCATCGTCCTGACTTTC CASNPGQGVSGAIVLTF
TRBJ2-7 - TRBV11-2 - TGTGCCAGCAGCTTAGGGGGCGGGGAGCGGGAGCAGTACTTC CASSLGGGEREQYF
TRBJ2-7 - TRBV7-9 - TGTGCCAGCAGCCAAAGTAAGGCTAAACCGCGGGAGCAGTACTTC CASSQSKAKPREQYF
TRBJ2-3 - TRBV29-1 - TGCAGCTCCCGGGGGCGACTTAGCACAGATACGCAGTATTTT CSSRGRLSTDTQYF
TRBJ2-7 few TRBV27 - TGTGCCAGCAGTTTATCGATTAGGTGGGGAGGTAGCTACGAGCAGTACTTC CASSLSIRWGGSYEQYF
TRBJ2-3 - TRBV9 - TGTGCCAGCAGCAACCCCCTAGCGTTGGCAGATACGCAGTATTTT CASSNPLALADTQYF
TRBJ1-1 - TRBV2 - TGTGCCACCGCTATAGCATTCCCCGTGAGACAGGTGAACACTGAAGCTTTCTTT CATAIAFPVRQVNTEAFF
TRBJ2-7 - TRBV6-1 - TGTGCCAGCAGCCTAGATCCCGGGCCGGGGTACGAGCAGTACTTC CASSLDPGPGYEQYF
TRBJ2-1 few TRBV12-3/TRBV12-4 - TGTGCCAGCGAGGGACTTTCACCCGGGCAGTTCTTC CASEGLSPGQFF
TRBJ1-5 - TRBV9 - TGTGCCAGCAGCGTTGCAGGGGCAGGGCAGCCCCAGCATTTT CASSVAGAGQPQHF
TRBJ2-5 - TRBV20-1 TRBD2 TGCAGTGCTATCCCAGTACTAGCGGGGCAAGAGACCCAGTACTTC CSAIPVLAGQETQYF
TRBJ1-5 few TRBV6-5 - TGTGCCAGCAGTTACAGTGGGACAAGGGGGGATCAGCCCCAGCATTTT CASSYSGTRGDQPQHF
TRBJ1-1 few TRBV7-2 - TGTGCCAGCAGCTTAGGCCAGTCATTACTAGAAGCTTTCTTT CASSLGQSLLEAFF
TRBJ2-7 - TRBV7-6 - TGTGCCAGCAGCCCTTACCCGGACGTTTCCTCCTACGAGCAGTACTTC CASSPYPDVSSYEQYF
TRBJ2-3 few TRBV29-1 - TGCAGCGTTGAAGCCGGGAGCTCAGATACGCAGTATTTT CSVEAGSSDTQYF
TRBJ1-1 - TRBV20-1 TRBD1 TGCAGTGCTAGAGATTTATTGGGGACAGTTCGAACTGAAGCTTTCTTT CSARDLLGTVRTEAFF
TRBJ2-1 few TRBV5-1 TRBD1 TGCGCCAGCAGCCCCTCTTTGGGACAGCAATACAATGAGCAGTTCTTC CASSPSLGQQYNEQFF
TRBJ2-3 few TRBV5-1 TRBD2 TGCGCCAGCAGGACGGGACTAGCGGTCACAGATACGCAGTATTTT CASRTGLAVTDTQYF
TRBJ2-2 few TRBV5-6 - TGTGCCAGTTCAACGTCGGCCGAGCTGTTTTTT CASSTSAELFF
TRBJ1-6 - TRBV27 - TGTGCCAGCAGTTTTACAACAGGGAATTCACCCCTCCACTTT CASSFTTGNSPLHF
TRBJ1-2 few TRBV4-1 - TGCGCCAGCAGCCAAGGACAGTTCGCTAACTATGGCTACACCTTC CASSQGQFANYGYTF
TRBJ2-1 - TRBV12-3/TRBV12-4 - TGTGCCAGCAGCCGCCGACAGTTATACAATGAGCAGTTCTTC CASSRRQLYNEQFF
TRBJ2-1 few TRBV20-1 - TGCAGTGCTAGAGATCTCTCTAGCTTCAATGAGCAGTTCTTC CSARDLSSFNEQFF
TRBJ2-5 - TRBV6-1 - TGTGCCAGCAGTCCGGACAGTTGGGAGACCCAGTACTTC CASSPDSWETQYF
TRBJ2-7 few TRBV7-8 - TGTGCCAGCAGCTTAGAGGGGGGGGCAGTCAATTACGAGCAGTACTTC CASSLEGGAVNYEQYF